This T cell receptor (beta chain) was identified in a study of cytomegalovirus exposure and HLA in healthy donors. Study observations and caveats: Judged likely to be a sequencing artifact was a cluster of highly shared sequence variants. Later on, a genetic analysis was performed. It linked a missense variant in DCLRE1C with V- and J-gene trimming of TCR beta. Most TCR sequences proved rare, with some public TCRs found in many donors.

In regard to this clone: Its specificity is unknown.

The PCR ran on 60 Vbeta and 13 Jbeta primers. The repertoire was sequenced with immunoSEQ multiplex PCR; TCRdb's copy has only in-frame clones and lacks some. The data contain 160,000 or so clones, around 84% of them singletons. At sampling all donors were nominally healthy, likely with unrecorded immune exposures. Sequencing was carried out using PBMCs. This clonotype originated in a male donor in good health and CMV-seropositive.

The CDR3 DNA reads TGCGCCAGCAGACGGGAGGAGACCCAGTACTTC. Translated, it gives CASRREETQYF. V and J are TRBV5-1 and TRBJ2-5; D perhaps matches TRBD2 (6 bases). CDR3 length: 11 residues. Trimming removed 5 bases at V and 5 bases at J, with 7 bases between. In germline, CDR1 is SGHRS, CDR2 YFSETQ.